The 28 T cell receptor beta chains below all came from one sample that was sequenced in a study of T cells expressing NK-cell markers. TCRdb re-called the 5' RACE reads, yielding one record per CDR3 amino acid sequence without DNA. The table for this sample gives some 500,000 distinct CDR3 sequences. The source material was blood T cells: a sorted CD56 or NKG2C T cell subset, CD4+ or CD8+ T cells, or bulk PBMC T cells (not recorded which). The receptor set was obtained from a woman aged 45-59 years in good health.

The genes are TRBV29-1 and TRBJ2-2; without DNA, the TCRdb call of TRBD2 cannot be checked. Germline lookup yields CDR1 SQVTM and CDR2 ANQGSEA. The CDR3 has 13 amino acids. The CDR3 reads CSVGRARSGELFF.

V usage is TRBV11-2 and J usage is TRBJ2-1; TCRdb lists TRBD2, though no DNA is available to test this call. The CDR3 length is 15 residues. Germline loops: CDR1 SGHAT, CDR2 FQNNGV. CDR3 in amino acids: CASSSVSGSRNEQFF.

This chain connects TRBV19 to TRBJ2-3; TCRdb returns TRBD1, unconfirmable since there is no DNA. The CDR3 extends over 16 amino acids. Germline V gene lookup returns CDR1 LNHDA and CDR2 SQIVND (reference sequence). CDR3 in amino acids: CASSSHTLTPTDTQYF.

This chain links TRBV10-3 with TRBJ1-1; lacking DNA, the TRBD1 call made by TCRdb goes unchecked. The CDR3 is 14 amino acids. Germline CDR1 is ENHRY and CDR2 is SYGVKD. This CDR3 reads CAISPQGPNTEAFF.

The J gene is TRBJ2-1, the V gene TRBV3-1; the D call from TCRdb, TRBD2, cannot be confirmed without DNA. Looked up from germline, CDR1 is LGHDT and CDR2 is YNNKEL (reference sequence). The CDR3 runs 15 residues. CDR3 protein: CASSQLAGSTGEQFF.

This rearrangement joins TRBV3-1 to TRBJ2-5; absent DNA, TCRdb's TRBD1 call cannot be checked. CDR1 is LGHDT and CDR2 is YNNKEL in the germline V gene (reference sequence). This CDR3 has 15 residues. CDR3 region: CASSLRGQVGETQYF.

The chain joins TRBV4-2 to TRBJ1-6. This CDR3 comprises 16 residues. Germline V CDR1 and CDR2: LGHNA, YNFKEQ. CDR3 amino acids: CASSLRAALGNSPLHF.

V and J are TRBV5-1 and TRBJ2-5; TCRdb names TRBD2, which stays unverified in the absence of DNA. The CDR3 contains 16 residues. Germline V gene data show CDR1 as SGHRS and CDR2 as YFSETQ. The CDR3 protein is CASSPRQGTSGRTQYF.

The CDR3 loop reads CASSQELAGSLRADTQYF. This chain links TRBV4-2 with TRBJ2-3; TCRdb's assignment of TRBD2 cannot be checked, as there is no DNA. This CDR3 region has 18 residues. CDR1 is LGHNA, CDR2 YNFKEQ, per germline.

Here the CDR3 reads CSAFPGLAGDTQYF. This chain uses TRBV20-1 with TRBJ2-3; TCRdb's D call, TRBD2, is unchecked because there is no DNA. Germline CDR1 and CDR2: DFQATT and SNEGSKA (reference sequence). The CDR3 runs to 14 residues.

V gene TRBV6-5 combines with J gene TRBJ2-2; TCRdb's D call of TRBD2 is untestable without DNA. The CDR3 length is 15 residues. Germline values: CDR1 MNHEY, CDR2 SVGAGI. CDR3: CASSRADANTGELFF.

This chain joins TRBV20-1 and TRBJ2-2; TCRdb returns TRBD2, unconfirmable since there is no DNA. This CDR3 region has 18 residues. Germline CDR1 and CDR2: DFQATT and SNEGSKA (reference sequence). CDR3 loop: CSARRTSGILANTGELFF.

The rearrangement links TRBV2 to TRBJ2-7; TCRdb names TRBD1, which stays unverified in the absence of DNA. The germline CDR1 and CDR2 sequences are SNHLY and FYNNEI. This CDR3 region has 19 residues. This chain's CDR3 is CASSEAWGQGAGLSYEQYF.

The chain links TRBV2 to TRBJ2-7; TCRdb picks TRBD1, but there is no DNA to check that call. Per the germline V gene, CDR1 is SNHLY and CDR2 is FYNNEI. The CDR3 extends over 15 amino acids. The CDR3 here is CASSALRELSYEQYF.

This rearrangement joins TRBV3-1 to TRBJ1-2; TCRdb designates TRBD1, a call that cannot be tested without DNA. The CDR3 is 14 amino acids. The germline gives CDR1 LGHDT, CDR2 YNNKEL (reference sequence). The CDR3: CASSQEPGSVGYTF.

This rearrangement joins TRBV9 to TRBJ2-1; there is no DNA to check the TCRdb D call of TRBD2. Germline values: CDR1 SGDLS, CDR2 YYNGEE. This CDR3 comprises 14 residues. The CDR3: CASANSGRGNEQFF.

This chain uses TRBV7-7 with TRBJ2-2; lacking DNA, the TRBD2 call made by TCRdb goes unchecked. CDR1 is SSHAT and CDR2 is FNYEAQ in the germline V gene (reference sequence). The CDR3 consists of 16 residues. This CDR3 reads CASSLFVTSGNGELFF.

The chain uses TRBV3-1 and TRBJ2-2; TCRdb's D call of TRBD2 is untestable without DNA. Germline V gives CDR1 LGHDT, CDR2 YNNKEL (reference sequence). This CDR3 contains 17 residues. The CDR3 protein is CASSHPPQGRATGELFF.

The chain carries TRBV5-1 and TRBJ1-5. This CDR3 comprises 14 residues. Germline CDR1 reads SGHRS; CDR2 reads YFSETQ. The CDR3 is CASSLTGSNQPQHF.

This chain connects TRBV19 to TRBJ2-2; TCRdb lists TRBD1, though no DNA is available to test this call. Germline V gives CDR1 LNHDA, CDR2 SQIVND (reference sequence). This CDR3 is 18 amino acids long. CDR3 protein: CASSLHQRGSANTGELFF. The full variable domain, rest sourced from reference TRBV19 and TRBJ2-2, is DGGITQSPKYLFRKEGQNVTLSCEQNLNHDAMYWYRQDPGQGLRLIYYSQIVNDFQKGDIAEGYSVSREKKESFPLTVTSAQKNPTAFYLCASSLHQRGSANTGELFFGEGSRLTVL.

This sequence joins TRBV20-1 and TRBJ2-7; with no DNA, the TCRdb D assignment of TRBD2 cannot be verified. The CDR3 covers 15 residues. Germline V gene sequence: CDR1 DFQATT, CDR2 SNEGSKA (reference sequence). This CDR3 is CSAPLPTSGTYEQYF.

The rearrangement joins TRBV7-2 to TRBJ2-1. Germline V gene sequence: CDR1 SGHTA, CDR2 FQGNSA. CDR3 length: 14 residues. The CDR3 spells CASSLLGYLNEQFF.

The V call is TRBV20-1, the J call TRBJ2-5; absent DNA, TCRdb's TRBD1 call cannot be checked. The CDR3 loop spans 14 amino acids. Germline CDR1 is DFQATT and CDR2 is SNEGSKA (reference sequence). CDR3 residues: CSAARGVVQETQYF.

This CDR3 is CASRILGIKEETQYF. The gene calls are TRBV7-2 and TRBJ2-5. This CDR3 has 15 residues. Germline V gene data show CDR1 as SGHTA and CDR2 as FQGNSA.

The chain employs TRBV7-8 and TRBJ1-2. The CDR3 is made up of 13 amino acids. CDR1 is SGHVS and CDR2 is FQNEAQ in the germline V gene. CDR3 region: CASSLGLSYGYTF. Based on the CDR3 plus reference TRBV7-8 and TRBJ1-2, the full variable domain is GAGVSQSPRYKVAKRGQDVALRCDPISGHVSLFWYQQALGQGPEFLTYFQNEAQLDKSGLPSDRFFAERPEGSVSTLKIQRTQQEDSAVYLCASSLGLSYGYTFGSGTRLTVV.

The chain employs TRBV20-1 and TRBJ2-3. Germline V lookup: CDR1 DFQATT, CDR2 SNEGSKA (reference sequence). CDR3 length equals 16 residues. The CDR3 protein is CSARAHWRPAEDTQYF.

The V call is TRBV14, the J call TRBJ2-5; TCRdb picks TRBD2, but there is no DNA to check that call. The CDR3 extends over 19 amino acids. The germline V gene encodes CDR1 SGHDN and CDR2 FVKESK. CDR3 loop: CASSQDGLGGTFYQETQYF.

The chain combines TRBV28 with TRBJ2-5; TCRdb names TRBD1, which stays unverified in the absence of DNA. The CDR3 spans 15 residues. Germline CDR1 MDHEN, CDR2 SYDVKM. The CDR3 sequence: CASVTSDRMGETQYF.